This T cell receptor beta chain was obtained from a study of blood T cell repertoires in COVID-19. Overall study: The study drew acute and convalescent COVID-19 samples from the United States, Italy and Spain. The analysed material was cDNA or gDNA that came from T cells, B-cell-depleted T cells, or PBMCs.

The CDR3 covers 18 residues. Per germline, CDR1 MDHEN and CDR2 SYDVKM. The junction had 10 bases not matched to a gene; V was cut back by 2 bases and J by 8 bases. Original processing notes: Cell counts per sample came from amplifying reference gene primers. Clones were read by immunoSEQ multiplex PCR, and TCRdb kept only the in-frame ones, dropping some. The V and J calls and clone size come from that table; D and trimming were worked out from the DNA. The sample yields fewer than 100,000 clones, 87% seen once. This receptor was taken from a human donor in a cohort sampled during active COVID-19. Sequences were obtained from peripheral blood. J is TRBJ2-1 and V is TRBV28; TRBD2 matches 15 bases. CDR3 region: CASSLTRTSGRAADEQFF. The CDR3 nucleotides read TGTGCCAGCAGTTTAACCCGGACTAGCGGGAGGGCCGCCGATGAGCAGTTCTTC.